The 27 T cell receptor beta chains below come from one sample, sequenced in a study of cytomegalovirus exposure and HLA in healthy donors. A multiplex PCR was run with 60 Vbeta primers and 13 Jbeta primers. The table came from immunoSEQ multiplex PCR; TCRdb's copy has only in-frame clones and leaves some out. Here the sample spans roughly 73,000 clones, roughly 82% being singletons. The source material was PBMCs. The receptors derive from a man aged 65 to 79 in good health and CMV-seronegative.

In this sample, this clone turned up a few times. The V and J genes are TRBV5-6 and TRBJ2-5; 7 bases are shared with TRBD1. With V trimmed by 4 bases and J by 1 base, 4 bases remained unmatched. The CDR3 has 14 residues. Looked up from germline, CDR1 is SGHDT and CDR2 is YYEEEE. CDR3 residues: CASSRRQGQETQYF. In nucleotides, the CDR3 is TGTGCCAGCAGCCGCCGACAGGGCCAAGAGACCCAGTACTTC.

The chain uses TRBV11-2 and TRBJ2-1; 9 nucleotides line up with TRBD2. Germline CDR1 is SGHAT and CDR2 is FQNNGV. CDR3 length: 15 amino acids. The ends lost 3 bases at V and 4 bases at J; junction bases unmatched: 4. CDR3 sequence reads: CASSFSGRTYNEQFF. In nucleotides, the CDR3 is TGTGCCAGCAGCTTTAGCGGGAGAACATACAATGAGCAGTTCTTC.

The chain employs TRBV28 and TRBJ2-5; D is perhaps TRBD2 (5 bases). The J call could be wrong; TRBJ2-7 is a better fit for the DNA end. The V gene's germline CDR1 is MDHEN and CDR2 SYDVKM. The CDR3 sequence is 15 residues long. This CDR3 reads CASSPTRILYHEQYF. In nucleotides, the CDR3 is TGTGCCAGCAGCCCTACTAGAATTTTGTACCACGAGCAGTACTTC.

This chain uses TRBV19 with TRBJ2-3; 7 nucleotides agree with TRBD2. Per the germline V gene, CDR1 is LNHDA and CDR2 is SQIVND (reference sequence). V gave up 3 bases and J gave up 3 bases; unmatched junction bases: 6. The CDR3 consists of 15 residues. Here the CDR3 reads CASSIRGRATDTQYF. CDR3 nucleotide sequence: TGTGCCAGTAGTATCAGAGGGAGGGCGACAGATACGCAGTATTTT.

The chain recombines TRBV7-2 with TRBJ1-2, with TRBD1 as a possible D gene (5 bases). This CDR3 comprises 15 residues. V was pared by 3 bases and J by 8 bases, with 19 bases between. Germline V CDR1 and CDR2: SGHTA, FQGNSA. CDR3 residues: CASSFASGVLEGYTF. The CDR3 nucleotides read TGTGCCAGCAGCTTCGCATCGGGGGTCTTGGAGGGCTACACCTTC. The whole variable domain, filled in from reference TRBV7-2 and TRBJ1-2, reads GAGVSQSPSNKVTEKGKDVELRCDPISGHTALYWYRQSLGQGLEFLIYFQGNSAPDKSGLPSDRFSAERTGGSVSTLTIQRTQQEDSAVYLCASSFASGVLEGYTFGSGTRLTVV.

This clone was observed a handful of times. The J gene is TRBJ2-7, the V gene TRBV6-5, with D hard to call. Germline CDR1 reads MNHEY; CDR2 reads SVGAGI. Trimming took 2 bases from V and 5 from J, leaving 13 bases between them. The CDR3 is made up of 14 amino acids. This CDR3 is CASSYGRGFNEQYF. In DNA, the CDR3 is TGTGCCAGCAGTTACGGTCGCGGCTTCAACGAGCAGTACTTC.

The genes are TRBV5-5 and TRBJ2-7; 9 bases match TRBD1. The CDR3 is made up of 14 amino acids. Germline V gene sequence: CDR1 SGHKS, CDR2 YYEKEE (reference sequence). J lost 7 bases, V lost 4 bases, and 9 bases had no gene match. The CDR3 DNA is TGTGCCAGCAGCCAAGGGACAGGGCTGGGAGAGCAGTACTTC. Residues: CASSQGTGLGEQYF.

The chain couples TRBV6-5 to TRBJ1-1, with 7 bases matching TRBD1. The V gene's germline CDR1 is MNHEY and CDR2 SVGAGI. This CDR3 comprises 13 residues. After removal of 6 bases from V and 10 bases from J, the junction contained 11 bases not matched to a gene. CDR3 nucleotide sequence: TGTGCCAGCAGACCAGACAGGGCTCTGCGAGCTTTCTTT. It specifies CASRPDRALRAFF.

The V and J genes are TRBV12-5 and TRBJ2-5; 7 bases are a match to TRBD1. With 1 base clipped from V and 4 bases from J, the junction kept 0 bases outside the gene matches. The germline gives CDR1 LGHNT, CDR2 FRNRAP. The CDR3 loop spans 13 amino acids. The CDR3 DNA follows: TGTGCTAGTGGTTTGGGACAGGGAGAGACCCAGTACTTC. Translation gives CASGLGQGETQYF.

CDR3 loop: CASKRVDGGGYF. CDR3 coding DNA: TGTGCCAGCAAGAGAGTGGACGGGGGGGGGTATTTT. The gene calls are TRBV2 and TRBJ2-3; 8 positions agree with TRBD2. V lost 7 bases, J lost 14 bases, and 11 bases stayed unmatched. CDR1 SNHLY and CDR2 FYNNEI come from the germline V gene. The CDR3 totals 12 residues.

The table lists this clone with a few counts. This sequence joins TRBV4-3 and TRBJ2-5; 16 positions agree with TRBD2. Germline V gene lookup returns CDR1 LGHNA and CDR2 YSLEER. CDR3 length: 17 residues. The V and J ends lost 4 bases and 5 bases, in that order; junction bases with no gene match: 7. The CDR3 bases are TGCGCCAGCAGCCGGGGACTAGCGGGGGGGCCTTGGGAGACCCAGTACTTC. Residues: CASSRGLAGGPWETQYF.

V is TRBV11-2 and J is TRBJ2-3, with D possibly matching TRBD1 (5 bases). Germline V gives CDR1 SGHAT, CDR2 FQNNGV. There are 15 residues in the CDR3. V lost 5 bases and J 4 bases, leaving 16 bases between the germline ends. CDR3 in amino acids: CASSPEQGWADTQYF. Here the CDR3 DNA reads TGTGCCAGCAGCCCTGAGCAGGGTTGGGCAGATACGCAGTATTTT. Looking up the rest from reference TRBV11-2 and TRBJ2-3 gives the full variable domain: EAGVAQSPRYKIIEKRQSVAFWCNPISGHATLYWYQQILGQGPKLLIQFQNNGVVDDSQLPKDRFSAERLKGVDSTLKIQPAKLEDSAVYLCASSPEQGWADTQYFGPGTRLTVL.

The chain recombines TRBV15 with TRBJ2-3; 9 nucleotides agree with TRBD1. The CDR3 runs 17 residues. V lost 0 bases to trimming and J lost 5 bases; unmatched junction nucleotides: 9. Germline lookup yields CDR1 LNHNV and CDR2 YYDKDF (reference sequence). The CDR3 protein is CATSRDKATGGLDTQYF. The DNA of the CDR3 is TGTGCCACCAGCAGAGATAAAGCGACAGGGGGTTTAGATACGCAGTATTTT.

The V call is TRBV29-1, the J call TRBJ2-3; possible D gene TRBD2, 7 bases. V shed 4 bases and J shed 4 bases, with 15 bases lying between them. Germline loops: CDR1 SQVTM, CDR2 ANQGSEA. The CDR3 runs 14 residues. This chain's CDR3 is CSVGSSGGADTQYF. The CDR3, as DNA: TGCAGCGTTGGATCGTCGGGGGGCGCAGATACGCAGTATTTT.

The J gene is TRBJ1-5, the V gene TRBV28; D is unclear. Trimming took off 10 bases at V and 4 bases at J, with 17 bases between the two ends. The CDR3 is made up of 14 amino acids. Germline assignment: CDR1 MDHEN and CDR2 SYDVKM. In nucleotides, the CDR3 is TGTGCCATCGCGCAAAGACAAGGAAATCAGCCCCAGCATTTT. Protein sequence: CAIAQRQGNQPQHF.

In DNA form, the CDR3 reads TGTGCCAGCAGTCCAACGTTCGGAGATACGCAGTATTTT. This codes for CASSPTFGDTQYF. The rearrangement uses TRBV9 and TRBJ2-3, with D hard to call. CDR3 length equals 13 residues. V shed 5 bases and J shed 5 bases, with 12 bases lying between them. Germline CDR1 is SGDLS and CDR2 is YYNGEE.

The chain combines TRBV11-2 with TRBJ1-1; D is unresolved. CDR3 length: 15 amino acids. V was clipped by 2 bases and J by 0 bases, with 10 bases between them. Per germline, CDR1 SGHAT and CDR2 FQNNGV. CDR3 residues: CASSLMGRMNTEAFF. The CDR3, as DNA: TGTGCCAGCAGCTTAATGGGGAGGATGAACACTGAAGCTTTCTTT. Together with reference TRBV11-2 and TRBJ1-1, the CDR3 gives the full variable domain: EAGVAQSPRYKIIEKRQSVAFWCNPISGHATLYWYQQILGQGPKLLIQFQNNGVVDDSQLPKDRFSAERLKGVDSTLKIQPAKLEDSAVYLCASSLMGRMNTEAFFGQGTRLTVV.

The chain is built from TRBV7-2 and TRBJ1-4, with a possible D match to TRBD1 (6 bases). The V end lost 0 bases, the J end lost 6 bases, and 11 bases lay between the germline ends. This CDR3 region has 15 residues. Germline loops: CDR1 SGHTA, CDR2 FQGNSA. The CDR3 bases are TGTGCCAGCAGCTTAGCGGTCACAGGGCATGAAAAACTGTTTTTT. Protein: CASSLAVTGHEKLFF.

For this clone: Other DNA sequences within the sample encode an identical CDR3. The chain uses TRBV15 and TRBJ1-5; D is unclear. CDR3 size: 12 residues. Germline CDR1 is LNHNV and CDR2 is YYDKDF (reference sequence). V dropped 0 bases and J dropped 7 bases, with 4 bases sitting between them. In DNA form, the CDR3 reads TGTGCCACCAGCAGAGATCTACAGCCCCAGCATTTT. Translating it yields CATSRDLQPQHF.

This clone was recorded a few times. The chain recombines TRBV30 with TRBJ2-7, with a weak D call TRBD2 (6 bases). V was trimmed by 0 bases and J by 5 bases, leaving 17 bases between them. The CDR3 spans 15 residues. Germline V lookup: CDR1 GTSNPN, CDR2 SVGIG (reference sequence). CDR3 DNA: TGTGCCTGGAGTGTCCGCGTCTGGGAGGCGGACGAGCAGTACTTC. Encoded protein: CAWSVRVWEADEQYF.

As to this clone: The sample contains more than one DNA sequence encoding this CDR3. The rearrangement joins TRBV7-2 to TRBJ1-1; 8 bases agree with TRBD1. Unmatched junction bases numbered 2, after V lost 3 bases and J lost 2 bases. The CDR3 is 14 residues long. Germline V gene data show CDR1 as SGHTA and CDR2 as FQGNSA. Here the CDR3 DNA reads TGTGCCAGCAGCTTGGGACAGGCAAACACTGAAGCTTTCTTT. It translates to CASSLGQANTEAFF.

The chain joins TRBV5-8 to TRBJ2-1; 10 bases fit TRBD2. This CDR3 comprises 17 residues. Trimming removed 4 bases from V and 0 bases from J; junction bases left unmatched: 7. CDR1 is SGHTS and CDR2 is YDEGEE in the germline V gene. In nucleotides, the CDR3 is TGTGCCAGCAGCGTCGCTAGCGGGAGCGTCTCCTACAATGAGCAGTTCTTC. Translated, it gives CASSVASGSVSYNEQFF.

This clone turned up a few times. V is TRBV6-1 and J is TRBJ1-1; TRBD1 matches at 7 bases. Per the germline V gene, CDR1 is MNHNS and CDR2 is SASEGT. Unmatched junction bases numbered 4, after V lost 8 bases and J lost 1 base. CDR3 length equals 13 residues. The CDR3, as DNA: TGTGCCAGCCAAGGGGGCGCGAACACTGAAGCTTTCTTT. This encodes CASQGGANTEAFF.

As for this clone: Germline is not matched at one junction end, which may reflect a read error. The CDR3 DNA reads as TGTTCCAGCAGCTTAACCACAGGGAATCAAGAGACCCAGTACTTC. It codes for CSSSLTTGNQETQYF. This chain connects TRBV7-9 to TRBJ2-5; weak D call: TRBD1 (6 bases). The CDR3 totals 15 residues. Germline V gives CDR1 SEHNR, CDR2 FQNEAQ (reference sequence). The full variable domain, its missing parts supplied by reference TRBV7-9 and TRBJ2-5, is DTGVSQNPRHKITKRGQNVTFRCDPISEHNRLYWYRQTLGQGPEFLTYFQNEAQLEKSRLLSDRFSAERPKGSFSTLEIQRTEQGDSAMYLCSSSLTTGNQETQYFGPGTRLLVL.

Worth noting for this clone: At the DNA level, this CDR3 is encoded by other sequences in the same sample as well. The chain carries TRBV10-3 and TRBJ2-5; TRBD1 aligns across 7 bases. This CDR3 has 15 residues. Germline trimming cut 2 bases from V and 0 bases from J; bases unmatched to any gene: 3. Germline V CDR1 and CDR2: ENHRY, SYGVKD. The CDR3 DNA reads TGTGCCATCAGTGAGCCCGGGACAGACCAAGAGACCCAGTACTTC. Translating gives CAISEPGTDQETQYF.

The chain is built from TRBV30 and TRBJ1-6; D is ambiguous. V lost 6 bases and J lost 0, with 9 bases in between. CDR3 size: 14 residues. CDR1 is GTSNPN and CDR2 is SVGIG in the germline V gene (reference sequence). As DNA, the CDR3 is TGTGCCTGCCTTCCGAGCTCCTATAATTCACCCCTCCACTTT. Translation gives CACLPSSYNSPLHF.

The rearrangement uses TRBV7-2 and TRBJ2-3, with 12 bases identical to TRBD2. The V segment lost 5 bases and the J segment 1 base; nucleotides outside the gene matches: 4. CDR3 length: 16 residues. Germline CDR1 is SGHTA and CDR2 is FQGNSA. CDR3 DNA: TGTGCCAGCAGCCGTAGACTAGCGGGGGGCACAGATACGCAGTATTTT. Residues: CASSRRLAGGTDTQYF.